This entry features one T cell receptor beta chain sequence. What it binds is unknown. The CDR3 consists of 14 residues. V lost 1 base, J lost 12 bases, and 8 bases stayed unmatched. Germline CDR1 and CDR2: MNHEY and SMNVEV (reference sequence). This entry comes from a study of cytomegalovirus exposure and HLA in healthy donors. Findings and limits, study-wide: Associated with cytomegalovirus, according to the listing, were around 170 TCR beta chains.

The repertoire was sequenced with immunoSEQ multiplex PCR; TCRdb's copy has only in-frame clones and lacks some. The table has about 220,000 clones, over 70% seen once. This TCR was recovered from a woman in her twenties or thirties in good health and CMV-seropositive. Material for sequencing was PBMCs. J is TRBJ2-1 and V is TRBV27, with TRBD2 matching 8 bases. CDR3 sequence (DNA): TGTGCCAGCAGTTTATTTTCGTCCCGGGAGGGGCAGTTCTTC. Its translation is CASSLFSSREGQFF.